This T cell receptor beta chain was obtained from a study of T cell responses to AZD1222 COVID-19 vaccine (dated by TCRdb to the early 2020s). For the study in its entirety: AZD1222 recipients whose second dose came at about 4 weeks and those whose second dose came at about 12 weeks were combined into one group, since spike-specific TCR depth and breadth did not differ between the two schedules. Enrollment into the trials was organized by age into subgroups of 18-55, 56-69 and 70-plus years, and those subgroups contained about 160, 30 and 59 TCR-sequenced participants, respectively. TCR sequencing was performed for fewer than 250 trial participants, of whom roughly 200 were given two doses of AZD1222 and approximately 26 were given two doses of MenACWY control vaccine.

The investigation overall reported the following: A significant rise in spike-specific TCR breadth and depth was observed after two AZD1222 doses relative to day 0 and relative to MenACWY recipients. Because no samples from the day 14 peak response were available, repertoires could be characterized only after the peak T cell response. Conclusions about previously exposed vaccinees are limited because only 5 or 6 AZD1222 recipients were SARS-CoV-2 seropositive at baseline. The 56-69-year group was small, and its depth increase did not reach significance, likely because of low power. Reportedly, almost half of the unique spike-specific TCRs recognized epitopes lying outside the regions that are mutated in the B.1.351 and B.1.1.7 variants. Participants were mostly white British and included more females than males, and it was suggested by the authors that clonal diversity may have been underestimated. CD4 TCRs associated with the vaccine covered the entire spike protein, and the dominant responses were in regions 160-218 and 743-854.

The CDR3 regions of human TCRbeta chains were subjected to immunosequencing. Processing in the source paper ran as follows. Repertoire TCRs were matched against a reference library of SARS-CoV-2-specific TCRs generated with the MIRA antigen-specificity platform. Breadth meant the fraction of unique TCRs that were SARS-CoV-2-associated, whereas depth meant the fraction of total T cells that were SARS-CoV-2-associated. Using the MIRA data, every spike-specific TCR was mapped to the spike region that the TCR reacted to and assigned to either a CD4 or a CD8 class. Log10-transformed breadth and depth values were compared by one-way ANOVA with Sidak's multiple comparisons tests. As stored in TCRdb, this immuneACCESS dataset retains in-frame rearrangements with V and J assigned. A fraction of the clones does not appear; measured against another copy, unresolved V genes explain less than half of the discrepancy, and the remainder lacks a known reason. Clone size and V and J calls were adopted from that table, with D and trimming inferred from the DNA. The sample profile shows 100,000 to 140,000 clones; around 92% of them were found once. The ten largest make up about 6.6% of the sample.

Based on the germline V gene, the CDR1 and CDR2 sequences are SGHRS and YFSETQ. V and J are trimmed by 4 bases and 7 bases, and the gene matches miss 7 bases of the junction. Taken from cysteine to phenylalanine, the CDR3 has 14 residues. Only the CDR3 DNA stays, 42 bases, in frame from base 1. This specimen's time point label, interpreted: baseline before first vaccination. Vaccinee samples were obtained from the UK trials COV001 and COV002, which included a single-blind randomized controlled phase 2/3 trial of AZD1222 (ChAdOx1 nCoV-19) in healthy adults. For TCRbeta chain sequencing, PBMC samples were collected from trial participants at day 0 and at day 28 after the second dose. To note about this clone: There is no known antigen for this receptor. No much larger clone exists at a distance of one base, and base qualities are not known.

The clonotype originates from an adult in good health. The rearranged chain carries TRBV5-1 and TRBJ1-2, and 10 junction bases match TRBD1. Specimen: peripheral blood, collected on day 0 of AZD1222 vaccination. The CDR3 in this case is CASSEMGQGLGYTF. The DNA sequence is TGCGCCAGCAGCGAAATGGGACAGGGGCTTGGCTACACCTTC.